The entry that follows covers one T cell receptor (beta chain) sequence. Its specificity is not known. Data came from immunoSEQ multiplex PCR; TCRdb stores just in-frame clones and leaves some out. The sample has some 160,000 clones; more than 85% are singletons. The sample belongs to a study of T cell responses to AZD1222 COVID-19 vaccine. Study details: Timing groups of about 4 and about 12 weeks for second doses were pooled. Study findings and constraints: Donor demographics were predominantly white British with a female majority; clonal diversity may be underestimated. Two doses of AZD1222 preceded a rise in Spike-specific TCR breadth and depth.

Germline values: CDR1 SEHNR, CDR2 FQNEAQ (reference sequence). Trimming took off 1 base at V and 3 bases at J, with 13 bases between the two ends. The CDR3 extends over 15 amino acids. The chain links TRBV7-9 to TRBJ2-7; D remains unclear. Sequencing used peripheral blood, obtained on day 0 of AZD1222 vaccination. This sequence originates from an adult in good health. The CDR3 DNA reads TGTGCCAGCAGCTTAGAAGCCAGAACCGGCTACGAGCAGTACTTC. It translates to CASSLEARTGYEQYF.